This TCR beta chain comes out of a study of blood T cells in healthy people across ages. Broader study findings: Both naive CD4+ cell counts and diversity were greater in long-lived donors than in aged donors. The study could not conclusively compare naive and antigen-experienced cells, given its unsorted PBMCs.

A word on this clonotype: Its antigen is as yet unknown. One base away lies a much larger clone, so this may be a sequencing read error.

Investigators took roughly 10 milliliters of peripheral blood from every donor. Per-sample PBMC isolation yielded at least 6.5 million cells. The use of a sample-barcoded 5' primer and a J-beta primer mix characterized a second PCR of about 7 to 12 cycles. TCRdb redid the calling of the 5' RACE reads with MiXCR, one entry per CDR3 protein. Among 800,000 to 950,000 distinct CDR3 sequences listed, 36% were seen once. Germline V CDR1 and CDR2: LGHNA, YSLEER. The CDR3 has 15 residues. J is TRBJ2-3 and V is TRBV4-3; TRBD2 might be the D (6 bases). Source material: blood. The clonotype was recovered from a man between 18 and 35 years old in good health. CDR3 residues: CTSSLGLSYTDTQYF. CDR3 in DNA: TGCACCAGCAGCCTTGGACTATCCTACACAGATACGCAGTATTTT.